Shown below are 13 T cell receptor beta chains from a single sample sequenced in a study of control samples from healthy donors and cancer patients. Method: immunoSEQ multiplex PCR; TCRdb's copy keeps in-frame clones and lacks some. The sample contains 90,000 to 120,000 clones, roughly four fifths of which appear only once. Source material: blood. The receptor set was obtained from a man aged 18 to 35 in good health.

The chain carries TRBV11-3 and TRBJ2-1; TRBD2 is a possible D gene (6 bases). The V end was cut by 3 bases, the J end by 13 bases, with 22 bases between. This CDR3 comprises 15 residues. Germline V gene data show CDR1 as SGHNT and CDR2 as YENEEA. The CDR3 region is CASSLLGTPESVQFF. CDR3 coding DNA: TGTGCCAGCAGCTTGCTCGGGACTCCGGAGTCAGTCCAGTTCTTC.

This clone was counted between two and nine times. The chain has TRBV2 and TRBJ1-3, with unresolved D. The CDR3 is 15 residues long. V was shortened by 8 bases and J by 0 bases, with 14 bases between the two germline ends. Germline V gives CDR1 SNHLY, CDR2 FYNNEI. CDR3 in amino acids: CASRVDSYSGNTIYF. The DNA for the CDR3 is TGTGCCAGCCGCGTGGACTCCTACTCTGGAAACACCATATATTTT.

The chain links TRBV3-1 (or the pseudogene TRBV3-2) to TRBJ1-2; D is unclear. Germline loops: CDR1 LGHDT, CDR2 YNNKEL (reference sequence). Trimming took 1 base from V and 8 from J, leaving 14 bases between them. The length of the CDR3 is 14 residues. CDR3 region: CASSQATSAGGYTF. CDR3 coding DNA: TGTGCCAGCAGCCAAGCGACATCGGCCGGGGGCTACACCTTC.

V is TRBV6-5 and J is TRBJ1-6, with a weak D call TRBD1 (5 bases). Germline-derived CDR1 and CDR2 are MNHEY and SVGAGI. V shed 6 bases and J shed 6 bases, with 12 bases lying between them. CDR3 length: 14 residues. The CDR3 is CASRGDSFNSPLHF. CDR3 DNA sequence: TGTGCCAGCAGGGGAGACAGCTTTAATTCACCCCTCCACTTT.

This chain joins TRBV2 and TRBJ2-3, with TRBD1 identical over 11 bases. Germline lookup yields CDR1 SNHLY and CDR2 FYNNEI. V was clipped by 6 bases and J by 5 bases; unmatched bases: 7. The CDR3 runs 15 residues. CDR3 sequence: CASSSGQGARDTQYF. DNA for the CDR3: TGTGCCAGCAGCTCCGGACAGGGGGCTAGAGATACGCAGTATTTT.

The chain has TRBV4-3 and TRBJ2-2; 9 nucleotides align to TRBD2. The J segment lost 5 bases and the V segment lost 2 bases, leaving 9 bases of the junction unmatched. The CDR3 extends over 17 amino acids. From germline, CDR1 is LGHNA and CDR2 YSLEER. CDR3 sequence (DNA): TGCGCCAGCAGCCAAACCTTTAGCGGGGGAGGGACCGGGGAGCTGTTTTTT. This sequence encodes CASSQTFSGGGTGELFF.

The chain is built from TRBV2 and TRBJ1-6; the match to TRBD1 covers 9 bases. This CDR3 contains 19 residues. V shed 4 bases, J shed 1 base, and the junction held 11 bases outside the gene matches. CDR1 and CDR2 (germline): SNHLY, FYNNEI. The CDR3 DNA follows: TGTGCCAGCAGTGCTTCGCAACAGGGGGCAATATCCTATAATTCACCCCTCCACTTT. Its translation: CASSASQQGAISYNSPLHF.

CDR3 in amino acids: CASSVSGGVADTQYF. Written as DNA, the CDR3 is TGTGCCAGCAGCGTATCGGGCGGGGTGGCAGATACGCAGTATTTT. The rearrangement links TRBV9 to TRBJ2-3; possible D gene TRBD2, 6 bases. The germline V and J ends were trimmed by 1 base and 4 bases, with 13 bases remaining between them. The CDR3 runs to 15 residues. CDR1 and CDR2 from the germline V gene are SGDLS and YYNGEE.

The V call is TRBV7-9, the J call TRBJ2-7, with D perhaps matching TRBD1 or TRBD2 (6 bases each). Germline CDR1 reads SEHNR; CDR2 reads FQNEAQ (reference sequence). CDR3 length: 17 residues. V gave up 5 bases and J gave up 7 bases, with 27 bases separating them. The CDR3 DNA follows: TGTGCCAGCAGCCCGACCAACCTCGACAGGAGGGCTTGGGAGCAGTACTTC. This encodes CASSPTNLDRRAWEQYF.

This clone was detected only a few times. The chain links TRBV27 to TRBJ1-5, with TRBD1 as a possible D gene (6 bases). The CDR3 contains 11 residues. The ends were cut back, 4 bases at V and 16 bases at J, with 14 bases in the middle. Germline CDR1 is MNHEY and CDR2 is SMNVEV (reference sequence). The CDR3 spells CASSSGDILHF. The CDR3 DNA is TGTGCCAGCAGTTCGGGGGACATATTACATTTT.

The V call is TRBV30, the J call TRBJ2-7, with a weak D call TRBD2 (5 bases). The CDR3 sequence is 12 residues long. Germline values: CDR1 GTSNPN, CDR2 SVGIG (reference sequence). V lost 4 bases and J 5 bases, leaving 12 bases between the germline ends. The CDR3 is CAWKAGGDEQYF. Here the CDR3 DNA reads TGTGCCTGGAAGGCGGGTGGGGACGAGCAGTACTTC.

The chain recombines TRBV7-8 with TRBJ2-3; perhaps TRBD2 as D (6 bases). Germline CDR1 is SGHVS and CDR2 is FQNEAQ. This CDR3 contains 14 residues. V gave up 5 bases and J gave up 4 bases, with 13 bases separating them. The CDR3 here is CASSHTPGADTQYF. DNA of the CDR3: TGTGCCAGCAGCCATACGCCGGGGGCAGATACGCAGTATTTT. The variable domain in full, completed from reference TRBV7-8 and TRBJ2-3, reads GAGVSQSPRYKVAKRGQDVALRCDPISGHVSLFWYQQALGQGPEFLTYFQNEAQLDKSGLPSDRFFAERPEGSVSTLKIQRTQQEDSAVYLCASSHTPGADTQYFGPGTRLTVL.

This chain links TRBV24-1 with TRBJ2-6; no clear D. V was cut by 4 bases and J by 1 base, with 22 bases left in between. CDR1 KGHDR and CDR2 SFDVKD come from the germline V gene. CDR3 length: 20 residues. In DNA form, the CDR3 reads TGTGCCACCAGTGAAAACAGACCTCCCGGCCCCCTTTCTGGGGCCAACGTCCTGACTTTC. It codes for CATSENRPPGPLSGANVLTF.